These T cell receptor beta chains were read from a single sample in a study of cytomegalovirus exposure and HLA in healthy donors. Sequencing used immunoSEQ multiplex PCR; TCRdb keeps in-frame clones, though not all of them. The table shows tens of thousands of clones, with over 95% occurring only once. The sample was PBMCs. These receptor sequences come from a man aged 18 to 30 in good health and CMV-seronegative. The CDR3 runs from the conserved cysteine through the conserved F or W. A D gene is named only where the DNA matches it firmly. Expanded clones get a size class; other rows say once, few or many, or leave the size out.

clone size,J gene,D gene,V gene,CDR3 protein,CDR3 DNA
.,TRBJ1-2,TRBD1,TRBV6-6,CASSPRQGQTNYGYTF,TGTGCCAGCAGCCCTCGACAGGGACAAACTAACTATGGCTACACCTTC
.,TRBJ2-3,TRBD2,TRBV18,CASSPLRLAGSTDTQYF,TGTGCCAGCTCACCCTTACGACTAGCGGGGAGCACAGATACGCAGTATTTT
.,TRBJ2-7,TRBD1,TRBV28,CASSASGGRKFEQYF,TGTGCCAGCAGCGCCTCAGGGGGACGGAAGTTCGAGCAGTACTTC
.,TRBJ2-1,.,TRBV13,CASSFSGNEQFF,TGTGCCAGCAGCTTCTCAGGAAATGAGCAGTTCTTC
.,TRBJ1-1,.,TRBV4-2,CASSQDQGTEAFF,TGTGCCAGCAGCCAAGATCAGGGCACTGAAGCTTTCTTT
.,TRBJ2-2,TRBD1,TRBV7-9,CASSLETGFSGELFF,TGTGCCAGCAGCTTAGAGACAGGGTTCTCCGGGGAGCTGTTTTTT
.,TRBJ1-2,.,TRBV29-1,CSAGGAGRRGYTF,TGCAGCGCCGGGGGGGCAGGGCGGCGAGGCTACACCTTC
.,TRBJ2-7,TRBD1,TRBV11-3,CASSLRTGPLSYEQYF,TGTGCCAGCAGCTTGAGGACAGGCCCGCTCTCCTACGAGCAGTACTTC
.,TRBJ2-7,TRBD1,TRBV27,CASSFLGGVGHEQYF,TGTGCCAGCAGTTTTTTAGGGGGCGTGGGCCACGAGCAGTACTTC
once,TRBJ1-2,.,TRBV9,CASREWVTGYTF,TGTGCCAGCAGGGAGTGGGTTACTGGCTACACCTTC
once,TRBJ1-1,.,TRBV25-1,CASSKTSNGDTEAFF,TGTGCCAGCAGTAAAACATCAAACGGGGACACTGAAGCTTTCTTT
once,TRBJ2-5,TRBD2,TRBV9,CASSPGTSGRGETQYF,TGTGCCAGCAGCCCCGGGACTAGCGGGAGGGGAGAGACCCAGTACTTC
.,TRBJ1-4,.,TRBV27,CASSLSGAKATNEKLFF,TGTGCCAGCAGTTTATCAGGGGCGAAGGCAACTAATGAAAAACTGTTTTTT
.,TRBJ1-2,TRBD1,TRBV27,CASSSPTGEGKGYTF,TGTGCCAGCAGTTCCCCCACAGGGGAAGGGAAAGGCTACACCTTC
.,TRBJ2-3,TRBD2,TRBV6-1,CASGTSGSADTQYF,TGTGCCAGCGGGACTAGCGGGAGTGCAGATACGCAGTATTTT
.,TRBJ1-4,.,TRBV28,CASSLFLGKRAANEKLFF,TGTGCCAGCAGTCTATTCTTGGGCAAACGAGCAGCTAATGAAAAACTGTTTTTT
.,TRBJ2-1,TRBD2,TRBV27,CASSLSPSGTNNEQFF,TGTGCCAGCAGTTTATCGCCTAGCGGAACTAACAATGAGCAGTTCTTC
once,TRBJ2-3,TRBD2,TRBV7-8,CASSFLPSGRTDTQYF,TGTGCCAGCAGCTTTCTTCCTAGCGGGAGAACAGATACGCAGTATTTT
.,TRBJ2-7,TRBD1,TRBV19,CASKITSGQVFHEQYF,TGTGCCAGTAAAATCACGTCGGGACAGGTCTTCCACGAGCAGTACTTC
.,TRBJ2-3,.,TRBV5-1,CASSLGGYSAGDTDTQYF,TGCGCCAGCAGCTTGGGTGGGTACTCCGCCGGGGACACAGATACGCAGTATTTT
.,TRBJ2-2,.,TRBV6-6,CASSYSNGELFF,TGTGCCAGCAGTTACTCCAACGGGGAGCTGTTTTTT
.,TRBJ2-2,.,TRBV25-1,CASSVRRGRDTGELFF,TGTGCCAGCAGTGTACGGAGAGGGCGAGACACCGGGGAGCTGTTTTTT
once,TRBJ1-5,.,TRBV12-5,CASGTSEDQPQHF,TGTGCTAGTGGTACCTCGGAGGATCAGCCCCAGCATTTT
.,TRBJ1-1,.,TRBV6-5,CASSYSWTVNTEAFF,TGTGCCAGCAGTTACTCCTGGACAGTGAACACTGAAGCTTTCTTT
.,TRBJ2-5,.,TRBV18,CASSQATQETQYF,TGTGCCAGCTCACAAGCCACTCAAGAGACCCAGTACTTC
.,TRBJ2-6,TRBD1,TRBV19,CASNPSHGTGEYGANVLTF,TGTGCCAGTAACCCCTCCCACGGGACAGGGGAGTACGGGGCCAACGTCCTGACTTTC
.,TRBJ2-1,.,TRBV6-4,CASSDSLRSYNEQFF,TGTGCCAGCAGTGACTCTCTAAGATCTTACAATGAGCAGTTCTTC
.,TRBJ1-5,.,TRBV6-1,CASSDREDQPQHF,TGTGCCAGCAGTGACAGGGAGGATCAGCCCCAGCATTTT
.,TRBJ1-2,.,TRBV28,CASSLGMTGLWDGYTF,TGTGCCAGCAGTTTAGGGATGACAGGTCTGTGGGATGGCTACACCTTC
.,TRBJ2-1,TRBD2,TRBV7-9,CASSPSRARGNNEQFF,TGTGCCAGCAGCCCCTCGCGGGCGCGGGGGAACAATGAGCAGTTCTTC
.,TRBJ2-1,TRBD1,TRBV6-1,CASSEWTGENEQFF,TGTGCCAGCAGTGAGTGGACAGGGGAGAATGAGCAGTTCTTC
.,TRBJ2-3,TRBD2,TRBV7-9,CASSPKGGRPATQYF,TGTGCCAGCAGCCCTAAAGGCGGGAGACCGGCTACGCAGTATTTT
.,TRBJ2-7,TRBD1,TRBV4-1,CASSQVGQGPYEQYF,TGCGCCAGCAGCCAAGTGGGACAGGGACCCTACGAGCAGTACTTC
.,TRBJ2-7,TRBD1,TRBV5-1,CASSLSTSGTGGYEQYF,TGCGCCAGCAGCCTTTCTACCTCCGGGACAGGGGGCTACGAGCAGTACTTC
.,TRBJ1-4,.,TRBV4-1,CASSQDWQVNEKLFF,TGCGCCAGCAGCCAAGATTGGCAGGTTAATGAAAAACTGTTTTTT
.,TRBJ1-5,.,TRBV2,CASQDSYSNQPQHF,TGTGCCAGCCAGGACAGCTATAGCAATCAGCCCCAGCATTTT
.,TRBJ2-7,.,TRBV27,CASRPSGVYEQYF,TGTGCCAGCAGGCCGTCAGGGGTATACGAGCAGTACTTC
.,TRBJ1-2,.,TRBV13,CASSLLQGLDGYTF,TGTGCCAGCAGCTTGCTACAGGGATTGGATGGCTACACCTTC
.,TRBJ1-1,TRBD1,TRBV7-9,CASSFRRQGNTEAFF,TGTGCCAGCAGCTTTAGAAGACAGGGGAACACTGAAGCTTTCTTT
.,TRBJ1-1,TRBD1,TRBV6-1,CASLGQGAVTEAFF,TGTGCCAGCTTGGGACAGGGGGCGGTCACTGAAGCTTTCTTT
.,TRBJ1-1,TRBD1,TRBV5-6,CASSGTGVAEAFF,TGTGCCAGCAGCGGAACAGGGGTCGCTGAAGCTTTCTTT
.,TRBJ1-5,TRBD1,TRBV10-3,CAISDDQGAVQPQHF,TGTGCCATCAGTGACGACCAGGGGGCGGTTCAGCCCCAGCATTTT
.,TRBJ1-1,.,TRBV6-9,CASSRQVEVGTEAFF,TGTGCCAGCAGCCGACAGGTTGAGGTCGGCACTGAAGCTTTCTTT
.,TRBJ2-6,TRBD1,TRBV27,CASSLSGDRFLSGANVLTF,TGTGCCAGCAGTTTATCAGGGGACAGGTTCCTCTCTGGGGCCAACGTCCTGACTTTC
.,TRBJ1-2,TRBD1,TRBV14,CASSPGTGGYGYTF,TGTGCCAGCAGTCCCGGGACAGGGGGCTATGGCTACACCTTC
.,TRBJ1-3,.,TRBV4-2,CASSQDLRETGNTIYF,TGTGCCAGCAGCCAAGATCTCCGGGAAACTGGAAACACCATATATTTT
.,TRBJ2-1,.,TRBV30,CAWRYPSDRNNEQFF,TGTGCCTGGCGCTACCCTAGCGATAGGAACAATGAGCAGTTCTTC
.,TRBJ2-7,TRBD2,TRBV9,CASSASGTSGLGEQYF,TGTGCCAGCAGCGCATCCGGGACTAGCGGATTGGGCGAGCAGTACTTC
.,TRBJ1-6,.,TRBV28,CASSSPPALHF,TGTGCCAGCAGTTCCCCACCGGCCCTCCACTTT
.,TRBJ1-1,.,TRBV4-1,CASSQEDWGQKAFF,TGCGCCAGCAGCCAAGAAGACTGGGGGCAGAAGGCTTTCTTT
.,TRBJ2-7,TRBD1,TRBV4-2,CASSQATGVSYEQYF,TGTGCCAGCAGCCAAGCGACAGGGGTCTCCTACGAGCAGTACTTC
.,TRBJ2-5,.,TRBV10-1,CASSESGSETQYF,TGCGCCAGCAGTGAGTCGGGCTCTGAGACCCAGTACTTC
once,TRBJ2-7,.,TRBV18,CASSPSPPSLLYEQYF,TGTGCCAGCTCACCATCCCCCCCCAGTTTACTATACGAGCAGTACTTC
.,TRBJ2-3,TRBD2,TRBV7-9,CASSLSGRWWYF,TGTGCCAGCAGTCTCAGCGGGAGGTGGTGGTATTTT
.,TRBJ2-2,.,TRBV6-1,CASSETKDTGELFF,TGTGCCAGCAGTGAAACAAAAGACACCGGGGAGCTGTTTTTT
.,TRBJ1-2,.,TRBV28,CASSLANYGYTF,TGTGCCAGCTCCCTAGCTAACTATGGCTACACCTTC